This is a list of T cell receptor beta chains from one sample in a study of patients and donors after allogeneic stem cell transplantation. One entry per CDR3 protein results from TCRdb running MiXCR on the RT-PCR reads. The data show 100,000 to 130,000 distinct CDR3 sequences, with around 35% seen just once and around 27% held by the top ten. Specimen: blood, either unsorted or a sorted T cell fraction (not recorded which). The receptors derive from a human donor who was either an allogeneic HSCT recipient or a stem cell or donor lymphocyte infusion donor (not recorded which). It is not recorded whose cells these are; they may come from a transplant donor. CDR3s include the opening cysteine and the closing phenylalanine or tryptophan. A D gene is named only where the DNA matches it firmly. Clone size, where shown, is once, few, many, or a class for clones that have expanded.

d_call j_call v_call clone_size cdr3_aa cdr3_nt
TRBD2 TRBJ2-3 TRBV4-3 - CASSQFRTSGRGDTQYF TGCGCCAGCAGCCAATTCCGGACTAGCGGGAGAGGAGATACGCAGTATTTT
- TRBJ1-3 TRBV12-3/TRBV12-4 - CASSFNTGNTIYF TGTGCCAGCAGTTTTAATACTGGAAACACCATATATTTT
TRBD2 TRBJ2-5 TRBV7-7 - CASSLAAGGQETQYF TGTGCCAGCAGCTTAGCAGCGGGAGGGCAGGAGACCCAGTACTTC
TRBD1 TRBJ2-1 TRBV20-1 - CSAIMDRERYNEQFF TGCAGTGCTATCATGGACAGGGAAAGATACAATGAGCAGTTCTTC
- TRBJ1-1 TRBV20-1 - CSARDSQGFPEAFF TGCAGTGCTAGGGATTCACAGGGATTTCCTGAAGCTTTCTTT
- TRBJ1-2 TRBV29-1 - CSVWRGHPSYGYTF TGCAGCGTTTGGAGGGGACATCCTTCCTATGGCTACACCTTC
- TRBJ1-6 TRBV10-3 medium-sized CAISVGEYNSPLHF TGTGCCATCAGTGTGGGTGAATATAATTCACCCCTCCACTTT
- TRBJ2-5 TRBV5-1 few CASSSAVGRETQYF TGCGCCAGCAGCTCGGCCGTTGGAAGGGAGACCCAGTACTTC
- TRBJ2-1 TRBV15 few CATSRDGGANNEQFF TGTGCCACCAGCAGAGATGGTGGGGCCAACAATGAGCAGTTCTTC
- TRBJ2-3 TRBV4-2 - CASSQAWGTDTQYF TGTGCCAGCAGCCAAGCCTGGGGCACAGATACGCAGTATTTT
- TRBJ1-1 TRBV15 - CATSIGALNTEAFF TGTGCCACCAGCATTGGGGCCCTGAACACTGAAGCTTTCTTT
- TRBJ2-1 TRBV20-1 - CSARVWPFQFF TGCAGTGCTAGAGTTTGGCCCTTTCAGTTCTTC
TRBD1 TRBJ2-5 TRBV5-1 - CASSLQGDMETQYF TGCGCCAGCAGCTTACAGGGGGATATGGAGACCCAGTACTTC
- TRBJ2-2 TRBV28 - CASRKDRDPNTGELFF TGTGCCAGCAGAAAGGACCGGGACCCGAACACCGGGGAGCTGTTTTTT
- TRBJ2-7 TRBV5-1 once CASSLVGQTLPYEQYF TGCGCCAGCAGCCTGGTGGGACAAACGTTACCCTACGAGCAGTACTTC
TRBD1 TRBJ1-1 TRBV15 - CATSRSPGGNTEAFF TGTGCCACCAGCAGATCTCCAGGGGGGAACACTGAAGCTTTCTTT
- TRBJ2-1 TRBV24-1 few CATSDFGYNEQFF TGTGCCACCAGTGATTTTGGATACAATGAGCAGTTCTTC
- TRBJ2-3 TRBV5-6 - CASTGRGKGPTDTQYF TGTGCCAGCACGGGGCGAGGGAAGGGTCCCACAGATACGCAGTATTTT
- TRBJ1-6 TRBV7-9 few CASSLGQGDNSPLHF TGTGCCAGCAGCTTGGGGCAGGGTGATAATTCACCCCTCCACTTT
TRBD1 TRBJ2-7 TRBV20-1 few CSARGSLDRTYEQYF TGCAGTGCTAGGGGGTCTTTGGACAGGACCTACGAGCAGTACTTC